This T cell receptor (beta chain) is from a study of T-cell reconstitution after alpha-beta-depleted transplantation in children. General study results and limits: The origin of alpha-beta T cells about two months after transplant was reportedly several hundred expanded graft clones.

Germline V gene sequence: CDR1 MNHEY, CDR2 SMNVEV (reference sequence). V was cut by 2 bases and J by 2 bases, with 19 bases left in between. The length of the CDR3 is 17 residues. Preparing the TCRbeta library involved the use of unique molecular identifiers. In TCRdb, the PCR reads were re-called with MiXCR into one record per CDR3 protein. The sample has around 440,000 distinct CDR3 sequences, roughly a tenth seen once. This clonotype occurred a few times. No antigen is known for it. The receptor was derived from a child between 2 and 9 years old with inherited bone marrow failure, due to receive a stem cell transplant. The input for sequencing was PBMCs, taken before TCRalphabeta/CD19-depleted stem cell transplant. The chain has TRBV27 and TRBJ2-7; D is perhaps TRBD1 or TRBD2 (5 bases each). CDR3 amino acids: CASSLGFWDPGPYEQYF. The DNA of the CDR3 is TGTGCCAGCAGTTTAGGATTTTGGGACCCGGGCCCCTACGAGCAGTACTTC.